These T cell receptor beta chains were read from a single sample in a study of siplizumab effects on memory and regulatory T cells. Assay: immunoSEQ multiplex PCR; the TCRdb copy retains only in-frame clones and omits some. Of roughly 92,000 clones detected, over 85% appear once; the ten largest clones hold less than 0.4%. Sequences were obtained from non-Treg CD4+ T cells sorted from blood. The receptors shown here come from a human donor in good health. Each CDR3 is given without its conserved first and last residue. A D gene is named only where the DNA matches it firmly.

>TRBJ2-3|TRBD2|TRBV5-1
ASRAGARDTQY
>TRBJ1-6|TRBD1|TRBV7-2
ASSNRQGDNSPLH
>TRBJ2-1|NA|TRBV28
ASSLGLSYNEQF
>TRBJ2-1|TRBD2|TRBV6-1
ASSDLSGSYNEQF
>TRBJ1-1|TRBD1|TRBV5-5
ASSLGRGQGFEAF
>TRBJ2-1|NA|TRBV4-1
ASSQVGSGMEQF
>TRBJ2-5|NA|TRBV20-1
SARLETQY
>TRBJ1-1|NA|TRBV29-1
SVLTGTEAF
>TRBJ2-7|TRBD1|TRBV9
ASSPPGQGFHEQY
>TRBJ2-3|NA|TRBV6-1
ASSEKGGNADTQY
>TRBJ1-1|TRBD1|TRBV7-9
ASSPKFRQGLNTEAF
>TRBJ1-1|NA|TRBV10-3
AISLHDGVNTEAF
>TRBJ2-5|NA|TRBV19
ASSFQGGVTQY
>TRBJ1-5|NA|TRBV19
ASSISAGNIVRPQH
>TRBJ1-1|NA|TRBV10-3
AISDLSQGFTEAF
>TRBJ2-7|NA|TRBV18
ASSPRGYEQY
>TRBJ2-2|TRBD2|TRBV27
ASSLLAGNTGELF
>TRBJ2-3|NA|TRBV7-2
ASSLARSLSTDTQY
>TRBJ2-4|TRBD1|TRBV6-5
ASSYGQGVIQY
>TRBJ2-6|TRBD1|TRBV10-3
AISGRTGAGANVLT
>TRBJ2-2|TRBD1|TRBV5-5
ASSGPGTGNTGELF
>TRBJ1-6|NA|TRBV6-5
ASSGVRKNSPLH
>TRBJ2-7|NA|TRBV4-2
ASSAGLLPLDEQY
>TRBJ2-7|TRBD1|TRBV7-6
ASSLEQGAYEQY
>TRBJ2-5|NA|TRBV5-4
ASSSLGLGGTQY
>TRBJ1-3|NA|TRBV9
ASSVAGSDSGNTIY
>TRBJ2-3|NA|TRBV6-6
ASSNLASDTQY
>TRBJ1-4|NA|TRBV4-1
ASSLRETNEKLF
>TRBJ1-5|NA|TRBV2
ASRGDFNQPQH
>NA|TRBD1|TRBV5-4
ASSLPGQSYEQY
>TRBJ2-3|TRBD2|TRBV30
AWSARLAGGTDTQY
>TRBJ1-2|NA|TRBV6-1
ASAGHHYGYT
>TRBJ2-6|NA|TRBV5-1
ASSARDFNSGANVLT
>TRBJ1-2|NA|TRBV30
AWSVTIGQTYGYT
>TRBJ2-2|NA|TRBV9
ASIGPNTGELF
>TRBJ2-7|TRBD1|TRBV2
ASRAGQGESYEQY
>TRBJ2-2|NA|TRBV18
ASSLRGSNTGELF
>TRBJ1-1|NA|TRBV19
ASSMVGAATEAF
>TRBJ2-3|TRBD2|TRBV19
ASRMISGGATDTQY
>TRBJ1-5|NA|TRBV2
ASSDRPGSQPQH
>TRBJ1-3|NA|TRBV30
AWSVQGGQSGNTIY
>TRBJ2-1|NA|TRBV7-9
ASSLGTVNSSYNEQF
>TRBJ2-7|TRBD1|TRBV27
ASSLHRGYEQY
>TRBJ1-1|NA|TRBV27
ASRRLQGGTGKAF
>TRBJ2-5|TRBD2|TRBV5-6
ASSLGLAGGKETQY
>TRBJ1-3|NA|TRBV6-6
ASSYQQSWGNTIY
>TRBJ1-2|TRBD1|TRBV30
AWSAGRGNGYT
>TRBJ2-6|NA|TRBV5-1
ASSLDWANVLT
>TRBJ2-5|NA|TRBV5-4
ASSTRTEETQY
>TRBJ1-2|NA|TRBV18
ASSPPGLDYGYT
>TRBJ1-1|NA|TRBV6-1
ASSEVRRNTEAF
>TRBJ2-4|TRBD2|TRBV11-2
ASSLVLAGAKNIQY
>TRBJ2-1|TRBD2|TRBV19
ASSPLAGVLNNEQF